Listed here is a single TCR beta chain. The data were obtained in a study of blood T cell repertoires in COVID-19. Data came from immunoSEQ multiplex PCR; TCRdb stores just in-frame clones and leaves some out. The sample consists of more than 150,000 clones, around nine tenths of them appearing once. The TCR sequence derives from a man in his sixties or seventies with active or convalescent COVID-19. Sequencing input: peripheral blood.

CDR3 in amino acids: CASRLNNEQFF. CDR3 DNA sequence: TGTGCCAGCAGGCTAAACAATGAGCAGTTCTTC. This chain connects TRBV25-1 to TRBJ2-1; D unresolved. Germline V gene lookup returns CDR1 MGHDK and CDR2 SYGVNS. V lost 6 bases to trimming and J lost 5 bases, with 5 bases between them. The CDR3 spans 11 residues. The variable domain in full, with the rest retrieved from reference TRBV25-1 and TRBJ2-1, is EADIYQTPRYLVIGTGKKITLECSQTMGHDKMYWYQQDPGMELHLIHYSYGVNSTEKGDLSSESTVSRIRTEHFPLTLESARPSHTSQYLCASRLNNEQFFGPGTRLTVL.